The 29 T cell receptor beta chains listed next were all sequenced from one sample in a study of T cell changes during pregnancy in multiple sclerosis. The protocol was immunoSEQ multiplex PCR, while the TCRdb copy is restricted to in-frame clones and leaves out a portion. The repertoire holds about 23,000 clones, around 88% seen once, with about 1.1% in the top ten. Here the sequenced sample was CD4+ T cells from peripheral blood mononuclear cells, taken in the first trimester of pregnancy. Every receptor here comes from a female donor in good health, enrolled as a control in a pregnancy study.

The chain combines TRBV5-1 with TRBJ2-4, with D perhaps matching TRBD2 (6 bases). Trimming took 5 bases from V and 9 from J, leaving 21 bases between them. Germline V CDR1 and CDR2: SGHRS, YFSETQ. The CDR3 contains 15 residues. The CDR3 DNA is TGCGCCAGCAGTGGGGGGAATCCCCCCGTGAGCATTCAGTACTTC. It codes for CASSGGNPPVSIQYF.

The CDR3 bases are TGTGCCAGCACAATGGACAGGAGCTCCTACGAGCAGTACTTC. Translating gives CASTMDRSSYEQYF. V and J are TRBV2 and TRBJ2-7; 7 bases match TRBD1. CDR1 and CDR2 from the germline V gene are SNHLY and FYNNEI. The CDR3 spans 14 residues. The V gene end was trimmed by 7 bases and the J gene end by 0 bases; junction bases not matched to a gene: 6.

CDR3 sequence reads: CAWNQGLAGDTQYF. CDR3 DNA: TGTGCCTGGAACCAGGGACTAGCGGGAGATACGCAGTATTTT. V usage is TRBV30 and J usage is TRBJ2-3, with 12 nucleotides matching TRBD2. This CDR3 is 14 amino acids long. The germline CDR1 and CDR2 sequences are GTSNPN and SVGIG (reference sequence). Unmatched junction bases numbered 4, after V lost 4 bases and J lost 5 bases.

This chain uses TRBV19 with TRBJ1-2; D gene uncertain. This CDR3 is 12 amino acids long. Trimming stripped 3 bases from V and 8 bases from J, with 10 bases between. CDR1 is LNHDA, CDR2 SQIVND, per germline (reference sequence). The CDR3 nucleotides read TGTGCCAGTAGTATCTCGGTTTACGGCTACACCTTC. Protein: CASSISVYGYTF.

This chain connects TRBV19 to TRBJ1-2; 11 bases map to TRBD1. This CDR3 spans 14 amino acids. Germline loops: CDR1 LNHDA, CDR2 SQIVND (reference sequence). V shed 6 bases, J shed 6 bases, and the junction held 6 bases outside the gene matches. CDR3 amino acids: CASSQDRGLNGYTF. In nucleotides, the CDR3 is TGTGCCAGTAGCCAGGACAGGGGGCTCAATGGCTACACCTTC. Based on the CDR3 plus reference TRBV19 and TRBJ1-2, the full variable domain is DGGITQSPKYLFRKEGQNVTLSCEQNLNHDAMYWYRQDPGQGLRLIYYSQIVNDFQKGDIAEGYSVSREKKESFPLTVTSAQKNPTAFYLCASSQDRGLNGYTFGSGTRLTVV.

The chain joins TRBV7-2 to TRBJ2-1; 7 bases fit TRBD2. The length of the CDR3 is 16 residues. Trimming cost V 5 bases and J 2 bases; bases outside gene matches: 9. Germline values: CDR1 SGHTA, CDR2 FQGNSA. CDR3 DNA sequence: TGTGCCAGCAGCACGAGAGCGGGGCTAACCTACAATGAGCAGTTCTTC. It yields the protein CASSTRAGLTYNEQFF.

The V gene is TRBV6-1, the J gene TRBJ2-3; TRBD2 agrees at 11 bases. The CDR3 totals 17 residues. Trimming took 4 bases from V and 7 from J; bases not matched to a gene: 13. Germline V lookup: CDR1 MNHNS, CDR2 SASEGT. In DNA, the CDR3 is TGTGCCAGCAGTGCCCCCGGCACTAGCGGGAGAATTTATACGCAGTATTTT. Translating it yields CASSAPGTSGRIYTQYF.

The V and J genes are TRBV5-1 and TRBJ1-1; 7 bases align to TRBD1. The CDR3 runs to 20 residues. CDR1 and CDR2 from the germline V gene are SGHRS and YFSETQ. The junction had 20 bases not matched to a gene; V was cut back by 3 bases and J by 0 bases. CDR3 in amino acids: CASSSTPGLRGPGMNTEAFF. In DNA, the CDR3 is TGCGCCAGCAGCTCGACTCCAGGTTTAAGGGGGCCCGGGATGAACACTGAAGCTTTCTTT.

The chain recombines TRBV10-3 with TRBJ1-5; possible D gene TRBD1, 5 bases. The CDR3 length is 17 residues. V was shortened by 0 bases and J by 0 bases, with 12 bases between the two germline ends. The V gene's germline CDR1 is ENHRY and CDR2 SYGVKD. The CDR3 DNA sequence: TGTGCCATCAGTGAGTCCTTGGGGGGTTATAGCAATCAGCCCCAGCATTTT. The encoded protein is CAISESLGGYSNQPQHF.

V is TRBV5-8 and J is TRBJ1-5, with 8 positions matching TRBD1. This CDR3 spans 16 amino acids. Trimming cost V 0 bases and J 2 bases; bases outside gene matches: 4. The V gene's germline CDR1 is SGHTS and CDR2 YDEGEE. The DNA of the CDR3 is TGTGCCAGCAGCTTGGTGGTGACAGGGGGCAATCAGCCCCAGCATTTT. Its protein product is CASSLVVTGGNQPQHF.

The chain links TRBV6-4 to TRBJ2-5; 7 nucleotides match TRBD2. The CDR3 spans 16 residues. In germline, CDR1 is MRHNA, CDR2 SNTAGT. The V and J ends lost 0 bases and 4 bases, in that order; junction bases with no gene match: 8. Here the CDR3 DNA reads TGTGCCAGCAGTGACTCCCCGGGGAGCGGGGTAGAGACCCAGTACTTC. Protein product: CASSDSPGSGVETQYF.

This clone has a handful of counts. The chain uses TRBV6-5 and TRBJ1-6; possible D gene TRBD1, 5 bases. In germline, CDR1 is MNHEY, CDR2 SVGAGI. The CDR3 loop spans 14 amino acids. V lost 5 bases and J lost 9, with 14 bases in between. The CDR3 region is CASSPPRVGSPLHF. The DNA for the CDR3 is TGTGCCAGCAGTCCCCCCAGGGTGGGTTCACCCCTCCACTTT.

The CDR3 coding sequence is TGTGCCAGTAGTATCGGTCTACAGGGGGCCTACAATGAGCAGTTCTTC. Translated, it gives CASSIGLQGAYNEQFF. The rearrangement joins TRBV19 to TRBJ2-1; TRBD1 agrees at 8 bases. J lost 2 bases, V lost 3 bases, and 6 bases had no gene match. Germline V gene lookup returns CDR1 LNHDA and CDR2 SQIVND (reference sequence). The CDR3 runs 16 residues. The entire variable domain, with the rest obtained from reference TRBV19 and TRBJ2-1, is as follows: DGGITQSPKYLFRKEGQNVTLSCEQNLNHDAMYWYRQDPGQGLRLIYYSQIVNDFQKGDIAEGYSVSREKKESFPLTVTSAQKNPTAFYLCASSIGLQGAYNEQFFGPGTRLTVL.

Written as DNA, the CDR3 is TGTGCCAGCAGTACTCGACAGGGGGACAAGACTTTCTTT. Its translation is CASSTRQGDKTFF. The rearrangement joins TRBV6-1 to TRBJ1-1, with TRBD1 identical over 9 bases. V was pared by 5 bases and J by 12 bases, with 10 bases of the junction left unmatched. This CDR3 contains 13 residues. Germline CDR1 MNHNS, CDR2 SASEGT.

V usage is TRBV5-1 and J usage is TRBJ2-2, with 8 bases that match TRBD2. This CDR3 spans 16 amino acids. Germline assignment: CDR1 SGHRS and CDR2 YFSETQ. The ends lost 4 bases at V and 5 bases at J; junction bases unmatched: 10. This chain's CDR3 is CASSTLAGKGTGELFF. Here the CDR3 DNA reads TGCGCCAGCAGCACCTTAGCGGGGAAGGGGACCGGGGAGCTGTTTTTT.

This chain uses TRBV19 with TRBJ1-2; 8 bases are shared with TRBD1. Germline V gene data show CDR1 as LNHDA and CDR2 as SQIVND (reference sequence). The CDR3 totals 15 residues. Unmatched junction bases numbered 10, after V lost 7 bases and J lost 3 bases. The CDR3 spells CASTTSGGTDYGYTF. CDR3 coding DNA: TGTGCCAGTACGACCTCAGGGGGCACCGACTATGGCTACACCTTC.

This clone was counted a single time. The V and J genes are TRBV27 and TRBJ2-1, with D perhaps matching TRBD2 (6 bases). V lost 5 bases and J 0 bases, leaving 8 bases between the germline ends. Germline-derived CDR1 and CDR2 are MNHEY and SMNVEV (reference sequence). The length of the CDR3 is 14 residues. The CDR3 sequence: CASSPGVSYNEQFF. As DNA, the CDR3 is TGTGCCAGCAGTCCGGGGGTCTCCTACAATGAGCAGTTCTTC.

The chain employs TRBV7-9 and TRBJ2-7; 9 nucleotides align to TRBD1. The ends lost 5 bases at V and 3 bases at J; junction bases unmatched: 8. Germline assignment: CDR1 SEHNR and CDR2 FQNEAQ (reference sequence). CDR3 length equals 15 residues. DNA for the CDR3: TGTGCCAGCAGCGATCACAGGGGGCTACGCTACGAGCAGTACTTC. Translation gives CASSDHRGLRYEQYF. Combining the CDR3 with reference TRBV7-9 and TRBJ2-7 gives the whole variable domain DTGVSQNPRHKITKRGQNVTFRCDPISEHNRLYWYRQTLGQGPEFLTYFQNEAQLEKSRLLSDRFSAERPKGSFSTLEIQRTEQGDSAMYLCASSDHRGLRYEQYFGPGTRLTVT.

Only a few counts were recorded for this clone. This sequence joins TRBV6-5 and TRBJ1-1; D gene unclear. The CDR3 loop spans 11 amino acids. Germline CDR1 is MNHEY and CDR2 is SVGAGI. With 6 bases removed from V and 8 bases from J, the gap between germline ends came to 10 bases. The CDR3 sequence: CASRVGREAFF. The CDR3 nucleotides read TGTGCCAGCAGGGTCGGGAGGGAAGCTTTCTTT.

The chain combines TRBV19 with TRBJ2-1, with TRBD2 identical over 16 bases. This CDR3 is built from 16 residues. V shed 3 bases, J shed 7 bases, and the junction held 3 bases outside the gene matches. Germline lookup yields CDR1 LNHDA and CDR2 SQIVND (reference sequence). The CDR3 loop reads CASSIPGLAGGNEQFF. CDR3 DNA: TGTGCCAGTAGTATCCCGGGACTAGCGGGGGGGAATGAGCAGTTCTTC.

A few counts support this clone. CDR3 nucleotides: TGTGCCAGCAGTGAAGCGAGAACTCCCGGGCAGTTCTTC. It translates to CASSEARTPGQFF. The chain joins TRBV2 to TRBJ2-1, with D unclear. CDR3 size: 13 residues. Trimming removed 0 bases from V and 12 bases from J, with 12 bases in between. Germline loops: CDR1 SNHLY, CDR2 FYNNEI.

The gene calls are TRBV4-2 and TRBJ1-3; D is undetermined. CDR3 length: 15 amino acids. Trimming cost V 3 bases and J 2 bases, with 11 bases left between them. In germline, CDR1 is LGHNA, CDR2 YNFKEQ. This chain's CDR3 is CASSQAEEPGNTIYF. For the CDR3, the DNA is TGTGCCAGCAGCCAGGCTGAAGAACCTGGAAACACCATATATTTT.

The CDR3 protein is CASSLAGGVGIDEQYF. The CDR3, as DNA: TGTGCCAGCAGCTTAGCAGGGGGCGTAGGTATTGACGAGCAGTACTTC. The V call is TRBV7-9, the J call TRBJ2-7, with 7 bases matching TRBD1. The CDR3 length is 16 residues. V shed 0 bases, J shed 5 bases, and the junction held 10 bases outside the gene matches. Per germline, CDR1 SEHNR and CDR2 FQNEAQ (reference sequence).

The chain joins TRBV5-6 to TRBJ2-3, with 8 bases identical to TRBD1. The V gene's germline CDR1 is SGHDT and CDR2 YYEEEE. Trimming removed 5 bases from V and 4 bases from J; junction bases left unmatched: 6. The CDR3 runs to 14 residues. CDR3 region: CASSPPGGADTQYF. The CDR3 region has the DNA TGTGCCAGCAGTCCCCCAGGGGGCGCAGATACGCAGTATTTT.

The V and J genes are TRBV7-8 and TRBJ1-1; D uncertain. The CDR3 loop spans 16 amino acids. The germline V gene encodes CDR1 SGHVS and CDR2 FQNEAQ. Trimming removed 5 bases from V and 4 bases from J, with 20 bases in between. The CDR3 sequence: CASSPGISGSSTEAFF. CDR3 in DNA: TGTGCCAGCAGCCCGGGGATATCGGGCTCGAGCACTGAAGCTTTCTTT.

V is TRBV28 and J is TRBJ1-2, with 8 nucleotides matching TRBD1. V was pared by 8 bases and J by 2 bases, with 7 bases of the junction left unmatched. Germline V lookup: CDR1 MDHEN, CDR2 SYDVKM. The CDR3 loop spans 14 amino acids. The CDR3 loop is CASRGQGTNYGYTF. The CDR3 DNA follows: TGTGCCAGCCGAGGACAGGGTACAAACTATGGCTACACCTTC.

The V gene is TRBV5-5, the J gene TRBJ2-5; perhaps TRBD1 as D (6 bases). Germline CDR1 is SGHKS and CDR2 is YYEKEE (reference sequence). CDR3 length: 13 residues. The V end was cut by 2 bases, the J end by 5 bases, with 10 bases between. The CDR3 nucleotides read TGTGCCAGCAGCTTACAGGGCCGGGAGACCCAGTACTTC. As protein: CASSLQGRETQYF. Full variable domain (remainder filled in from reference TRBV5-5 and TRBJ2-5): DAGVTQSPTHLIKTRGQQVTLRCSPISGHKSVSWYQQVLGQGPQFIFQYYEKEERGRGNFPDRFSARQFPNYSSELNVNALLLGDSALYLCASSLQGRETQYFGPGTRLLVL.

The chain carries TRBV7-9 and TRBJ2-1; D is possibly TRBD2 (6 bases). This CDR3 comprises 12 residues. Germline CDR1 is SEHNR and CDR2 is FQNEAQ (reference sequence). V gave up 1 base and J gave up 16 bases, with 14 bases separating them. The CDR3 sequence: CASSLVRGADFF. CDR3 DNA: TGTGCCAGCAGCTTAGTGCGCGGGGCGGACTTCTTC.

The chain couples TRBV7-8 to TRBJ1-2; tentative D call: TRBD1 (6 bases). V gave up 5 bases and J gave up 2 bases, with 18 bases separating them. The CDR3 sequence is 16 residues long. CDR1 and CDR2 from the germline V gene are SGHVS and FQNEAQ. CDR3: CASSAYRVAGNYGYTF. The CDR3 coding sequence is TGTGCCAGCAGCGCGTACAGGGTGGCGGGCAACTATGGCTACACCTTC.